The 16 T cell receptor beta chains in this list originate from one sample, sequenced in a study of T cells in Graves' hyperthyroidism and ophthalmopathy. It was RNA transcripts that yielded the amplified TCR beta CDR3 regions. A first-round RT-PCR of the TCR CDR3 used the HTBI primer set. TCRdb used MiXCR to reprocess the multiplex PCR reads, holding one entry per CDR3 protein. This table has roughly 380,000 distinct CDR3 sequences, approximately 13% appearing once. The sequencing sample was made of blood. The receptor set was obtained from a man aged 25-45 years with Graves' hyperthyroidism that later progressed to Graves' ophthalmopathy.

The chain uses TRBV18 and TRBJ1-1, with D unclear. This CDR3 contains 12 residues. Germline loops: CDR1 KGHSH, CDR2 LQKENI. Trimming took off 8 bases at V and 5 bases at J, with 12 bases between the two ends. The chain's CDR3 is CASTQWLTEAFF. The CDR3 nucleotides read TGTGCCAGCACCCAGTGGCTTACTGAAGCTTTCTTT. The variable domain in full, with the rest retrieved from reference TRBV18 and TRBJ1-1, is NAGVMQNPRHLVRRRGQEARLRCSPMKGHSHVYWYRQLPEEGLKFMVYLQKENIIDESGMPKERFSAEFPKEGPSILRIQQVVRGDSAAYFCASTQWLTEAFFGQGTRLTVV.

This clonotype has just a few counts. This rearrangement joins TRBV5-6 to TRBJ2-1; tentatively, D is TRBD1 (6 bases). Germline V CDR1 and CDR2: SGHDT, YYEEEE. The CDR3 runs 14 residues. Trimming removed 2 bases at V and 8 bases at J, with 14 bases between. The CDR3: CASSFRGGKDEQFF. The DNA for the CDR3 is TGTGCCAGCAGCTTTAGAGGGGGAAAGGATGAGCAGTTCTTC.

The chain employs TRBV20-1 and TRBJ1-6; D not certain. Germline V lookup: CDR1 DFQATT, CDR2 SNEGSKA (reference sequence). CDR3 length: 15 residues. V dropped 6 bases and J dropped 3 bases, with 15 bases sitting between them. The CDR3 sequence is CSAPVSLLYNSPLHF. The CDR3 nucleotides read TGCAGTGCCCCAGTTTCGCTACTCTATAATTCACCCCTCCACTTT.

The chain links TRBV5-1 to TRBJ1-2; D uncertain. The V end was cut by 1 base, the J end by 4 bases, with 11 bases between. The CDR3 length is 14 residues. Germline CDR1 SGHRS, CDR2 YFSETQ. The CDR3 spells CASSLSQNPYGYTF. The CDR3, as DNA: TGCGCCAGCAGCTTGAGTCAGAACCCCTATGGCTACACCTTC.

This clonotype was seen a few times. The chain recombines TRBV5-1 with TRBJ2-2, with D possibly being TRBD2 (5 bases). The V and J ends lost 4 bases and 4 bases respectively, with 11 bases between them. CDR1 is SGHRS and CDR2 is YFSETQ in the germline V gene. The CDR3 runs 14 residues. The CDR3 region has the DNA TGCGCCAGCAGCCTCGACCGGGGCACCGGGGAGCTGTTTTTT. It codes for CASSLDRGTGELFF.

This clonotype showed up just a few times. CDR3 amino acids: CASSSLHTGELFF. The CDR3 DNA follows: TGTGCCAGCAGTTCCCTCCACACCGGGGAGCTGTTTTTT. V gene TRBV12-3 or TRBV12-4 combines with J gene TRBJ2-2; D gene uncertain. The V gene lost 4 bases and the J gene lost 3 bases, with 6 bases spanning the gap. The CDR3 is 13 amino acids.

This clonotype was detected only a few times. CDR3 DNA: TGTGCCAGCAGTCGTCGGGACAGTTTTAGGGCGACCGGGGAGCTGTTTTTT. Translating gives CASSRRDSFRATGELFF. This sequence joins TRBV27 and TRBJ2-2, with 7 bases fitting TRBD1. This CDR3 has 17 residues. Trimming took 5 bases from V and 5 from J; bases not matched to a gene: 14. Germline CDR1 and CDR2: MNHEY and SMNVEV (reference sequence).

The sample holds a few counts of this clonotype. The V and J genes are TRBV9 and TRBJ2-5, with D possibly TRBD2 on 6 matching bases. In germline, CDR1 is SGDLS, CDR2 YYNGEE. With 0 bases removed from V and 3 bases from J, the gap between germline ends came to 15 bases. This CDR3 spans 16 amino acids. The CDR3 region is CASSVGGVIGEETQYF. For the CDR3, the DNA is TGTGCCAGCAGCGTAGGGGGGGTGATAGGGGAAGAGACCCAGTACTTC.

This clonotype was seen many times. The chain is built from TRBV3-1 and TRBJ1-2; 9 nucleotides line up with TRBD1. The trim removed 4 bases at V and 6 bases at J, leaving 3 bases unmatched. CDR1 and CDR2 (germline): LGHDT, YNNKEL (reference sequence). The CDR3 is 13 amino acids. The CDR3: CASSPTGGNGYTF. CDR3 nucleotides: TGTGCCAGCAGCCCGACAGGGGGGAATGGCTACACCTTC.

This clonotype was counted at least ten times. V gene TRBV7-9 combines with J gene TRBJ2-2; either TRBD1 or TRBD2 may fit D (5 bases each). Trimming stripped 3 bases from V and 5 bases from J, with 13 bases between. Germline-derived CDR1 and CDR2 are SEHNR and FQNEAQ (reference sequence). The CDR3 has 15 residues. The CDR3: CASSFNPGTTGELFF. CDR3 coding DNA: TGTGCCAGCAGCTTTAATCCAGGGACGACCGGGGAGCTGTTTTTT.

The gene calls are TRBV6-5 and TRBJ2-1; TRBD1 matches 7 bases. The CDR3 contains 14 residues. V lost 2 bases, J lost 5 bases, and 3 bases stayed unmatched. Germline CDR1 MNHEY, CDR2 SVGAGI. This CDR3 is CASSYLGQDNEQFF. The CDR3 bases are TGTGCCAGCAGTTACCTTGGACAGGACAATGAGCAGTTCTTC.

This clonotype was recorded at least ten times. The chain uses TRBV5-5 and TRBJ1-6; the D is unclear. Trimming removed 5 bases from V and 4 bases from J, with 16 bases in between. Germline V CDR1 and CDR2: SGHKS, YYEKEE (reference sequence). The CDR3 has 16 residues. CDR3 coding DNA: TGTGCCAGCAGGGCCCGGCCCCGCTTTTATAATTCACCCCTCCACTTT. Protein: CASRARPRFYNSPLHF.

This rearrangement joins TRBV7-9 to TRBJ1-6; no clear D gene. With 3 bases removed from V and 11 bases from J, the gap between germline ends came to 8 bases. The germline V gene has CDR1 SEHNR and CDR2 FQNEAQ (reference sequence). The CDR3 sequence is 12 residues long. CDR3 loop: CASSFPGAPLHF. CDR3 sequence (DNA): TGTGCCAGCAGCTTTCCTGGTGCACCCCTCCACTTT.

This clonotype was counted at least ten times. The chain employs TRBV27 and TRBJ2-2; 9 nucleotides match TRBD1. Germline values: CDR1 MNHEY, CDR2 SMNVEV (reference sequence). This CDR3 is 15 amino acids long. The junction had 8 bases not matched to a gene; V was cut back by 5 bases and J by 7 bases. The CDR3 here is CASSIRTGEGGELFF. CDR3 nucleotides: TGTGCCAGCAGTATCCGGACAGGGGAGGGCGGGGAGCTGTTTTTT.

This clonotype was picked up many times. The J gene is TRBJ1-1, the V gene TRBV27; possible D gene TRBD1, 5 bases. Trimming removed 8 bases from V and 3 bases from J, with 13 bases in between. Germline CDR1 and CDR2: MNHEY and SMNVEV (reference sequence). The length of the CDR3 is 13 residues. The CDR3: CASGDLGDTEAFF. In DNA, the CDR3 is TGTGCCAGCGGGGACCTCGGGGACACTGAAGCTTTCTTT.

This chain uses TRBV7-6 with TRBJ2-3; 8 bases match TRBD2. Germline loops: CDR1 SGHVS, CDR2 FNYEAQ. V dropped 6 bases and J dropped 4; count of bases not matched to a gene: 12. CDR3 size: 16 residues. The chain's CDR3 is CASSRTGGAGADTQYF. Written as DNA, the CDR3 is TGTGCCAGCAGTCGAACGGGGGGGGCCGGGGCAGATACGCAGTATTTT.